The 31 T cell receptor beta chains listed next were all sequenced from one sample in a study of blood T cell repertoires in COVID-19. The assay was immunoSEQ multiplex PCR, and TCRdb's table has in-frame clones only and misses some. This sample has 100,000 to 150,000 clones, with roughly 85% found just once. Sequencing used peripheral blood. These receptors all come from a woman over 75 with acute or convalescent COVID-19.

This rearrangement joins TRBV15 to TRBJ1-2; 7 nucleotides match TRBD1. J lost 5 bases, V lost 1 base, and 1 base had no gene match. The length of the CDR3 is 13 residues. Germline V gene data show CDR1 as LNHNV and CDR2 as YYDKDF (reference sequence). CDR3 protein: CATSRGDSYGYTF. CDR3 DNA sequence: TGTGCCACCAGCAGAGGGGACAGTTATGGCTACACCTTC.

V and J are TRBV10-2 and TRBJ1-1; D remains unclear. CDR1 and CDR2 from the germline V gene are WSHSY and SAAADI. Trimming pared 4 bases from V and 2 bases from J, leaving 5 bases between. The CDR3 runs 12 residues. CDR3 in amino acids: CASSVGNTEAFF. The CDR3 region has the DNA TGCGCCAGCAGTGTTGGCAACACTGAAGCTTTCTTT.

On this clone: At one end, the junction sequence differs from germline, possibly due to a read error. The J gene is TRBJ1-5, the V gene TRBV7-9; TRBD1 matches at 10 bases. Germline values: CDR1 SEHNR, CDR2 FQNEAQ (reference sequence). The CDR3 contains 12 residues. DNA of the CDR3: TGTGCCAGCAGCTTAGAGGACAGGGGGAGGTATTTT. It codes for CASSLEDRGRYF.

V and J are TRBV12-3 or TRBV12-4 and TRBJ1-2, with D tentatively TRBD1 (6 bases). Trimming removed 8 bases at V and 8 bases at J, with 15 bases between. This CDR3 region has 12 residues. Written as DNA, the CDR3 is TGTGCCAGCGGGACAACCGAGAGCGGCTACACCTTC. Encoded protein: CASGTTESGYTF.

V usage is TRBV5-6 and J usage is TRBJ1-2; D is unresolved. The CDR3 has 15 amino acids. From germline, CDR1 is SGHDT and CDR2 YYEEEE. Trimming cost V 1 base and J 7 bases, with 17 bases left between them. The CDR3 spells CASSLSQVTAVGYTF. DNA for the CDR3: TGTGCCAGCAGCTTGTCCCAGGTAACGGCCGTTGGCTACACCTTC.

CDR3 nucleotides: TGTGCCAGCAGCATTCGGACAGGGGATAATTCACCCCTCCACTTT. Translating it yields CASSIRTGDNSPLHF. The chain links TRBV9 to TRBJ1-6, with 9 bases lining up with TRBD1. The germline gives CDR1 SGDLS, CDR2 YYNGEE. With 4 bases clipped from V and 5 bases from J, the junction kept 4 bases outside the gene matches. The CDR3 has 15 amino acids. The variable domain in full, completed from reference TRBV9 and TRBJ1-6, reads DSGVTQTPKHLITATGQRVTLRCSPRSGDLSVYWYQQSLDQGLQFLIQYYNGEERAKGNILERFSAQQFPDLHSELNLSSLELGDSALYFCASSIRTGDNSPLHFGNGTRLTVT.

This clone was seen just once. The V call is TRBV5-1, the J call TRBJ1-2; 7 bases line up with TRBD1. The V segment lost 3 bases and the J segment 7 bases; nucleotides outside the gene matches: 15. This CDR3 has 16 amino acids. Germline assignment: CDR1 SGHRS and CDR2 YFSETQ. This CDR3 is CASSWASTGSIGGYTF. The CDR3 DNA sequence: TGCGCCAGCAGCTGGGCTTCGACAGGGTCAATCGGTGGCTACACCTTC.

This chain joins TRBV24-1 and TRBJ2-5; TRBD1 aligns across 7 bases. The V gene's germline CDR1 is KGHDR and CDR2 SFDVKD. Losses at the gene ends were 4 bases for V and 3 bases for J; bases not matched to a gene: 4. The CDR3 covers 14 residues. The CDR3 reads CATSESGTEETQYF. As DNA, the CDR3 is TGTGCCACCAGTGAGTCTGGGACAGAAGAGACCCAGTACTTC.

V and J are TRBV5-1 and TRBJ2-5; 11 positions agree with TRBD2. The CDR3 sequence is 19 residues long. With 5 bases clipped from V and 0 bases from J, the junction kept 15 bases outside the gene matches. In germline, CDR1 is SGHRS, CDR2 YFSETQ. CDR3 sequence reads: CASSYARSSGGAYQETQYF. CDR3 bases: TGCGCCAGCAGTTACGCGAGGAGTAGCGGGGGGGCATACCAAGAGACCCAGTACTTC.

In nucleotides, the CDR3 is TGTGCCAGTAGTATGCGGGAGAGGGAAAAACTGTTTTTT. It translates to CASSMREREKLFF. The chain employs TRBV19 and TRBJ1-4; no firm D call. The germline V gene has CDR1 LNHDA and CDR2 SQIVND (reference sequence). The length of the CDR3 is 13 residues. V was trimmed by 3 bases and J by 8 bases, leaving 10 bases between them.

The J gene is TRBJ1-3, the V gene TRBV19; D perhaps matches TRBD1 (6 bases). Trimming removed 6 bases at V and 0 bases at J, with 9 bases between. The CDR3 runs to 14 residues. Germline loops: CDR1 LNHDA, CDR2 SQIVND (reference sequence). The CDR3 nucleotides are TGTGCCAGTAGGTACAGGGTCTCTGGAAACACCATATATTTT. Translating gives CASRYRVSGNTIYF.

The chain recombines TRBV4-1 with TRBJ1-2; 10 bases map to TRBD1. This CDR3 contains 14 residues. CDR1 is MGHRA, CDR2 YSYEKL, per germline. V trimming: 4 bases; J trimming: 6 bases; junction bases outside the gene matches: 5. The CDR3 DNA is TGCGCCAGCAGCCGATTGACAGGGGGCGATGGCTACACCTTC. This sequence encodes CASSRLTGGDGYTF.

The CDR3 spells CASSLGGLDYGYTF. CDR3 nucleotides: TGTGCCAGCAGCTTAGGAGGGTTAGACTATGGCTACACCTTC. The V gene is TRBV7-9, the J gene TRBJ1-2; the D is unclear. This CDR3 is 14 amino acids long. Germline CDR1 and CDR2: SEHNR and FQNEAQ (reference sequence). Trimming left V 1 base short and J 3 bases short, with 9 bases between.

The V and J genes are TRBV19 and TRBJ2-3, with D perhaps TRBD2 (6 bases). The germline V gene has CDR1 LNHDA and CDR2 SQIVND (reference sequence). The CDR3 is 15 amino acids. V was clipped by 6 bases and J by 3 bases, with 16 bases between them. CDR3 nucleotides: TGTGCCAGTAGATACCGGACCGGAGGGACAGATACGCAGTATTTT. Translating gives CASRYRTGGTDTQYF.

The chain recombines TRBV5-1 with TRBJ1-2; 8 positions agree with TRBD1. Trimming removed 1 base from V and 2 bases from J; junction bases left unmatched: 1. The germline V gene encodes CDR1 SGHRS and CDR2 YFSETQ. CDR3 size: 14 residues. The CDR3 coding sequence is TGCGCCAGCAGCTTGCGACAGGGGAACTATGGCTACACCTTC. This sequence encodes CASSLRQGNYGYTF.

The chain has TRBV19 and TRBJ1-2; possibly TRBD1 for D (6 bases). V lost 4 bases and J lost 6, with 9 bases in between. The germline V gene encodes CDR1 LNHDA and CDR2 SQIVND (reference sequence). The length of the CDR3 is 12 residues. This CDR3 is CASSNRANGYTF. Here the CDR3 DNA reads TGTGCCAGTAGTAACAGGGCAAATGGCTACACCTTC.

This clone was counted between two and nine times. V and J are TRBV9 and TRBJ2-1; no definite D call. This CDR3 contains 12 residues. The V end lost 5 bases, the J end lost 3 bases, and 6 bases lay between the germline ends. Per germline, CDR1 SGDLS and CDR2 YYNGEE. The CDR3 DNA is TGTGCCAGCAGTCACAGCTACAATGAGCAGTTCTTC. Amino acid sequence: CASSHSYNEQFF.

This chain uses TRBV18 with TRBJ1-1, with 7 bases matching TRBD1. In germline, CDR1 is KGHSH, CDR2 LQKENI. V shed 4 bases and J 3 bases; nucleotides not matched to a gene: 2. The CDR3 loop spans 13 amino acids. This CDR3 is CASSQGADTEAFF. DNA for the CDR3: TGTGCCAGCTCACAGGGGGCTGACACTGAAGCTTTCTTT. The entire variable domain, with the rest obtained from reference TRBV18 and TRBJ1-1, is as follows: NAGVMQNPRHLVRRRGQEARLRCSPMKGHSHVYWYRQLPEEGLKFMVYLQKENIIDESGMPKERFSAEFPKEGPSILRIQQVVRGDSAAYFCASSQGADTEAFFGQGTRLTVV.

The V and J genes are TRBV20-1 and TRBJ1-1; a weak D match, TRBD1 (6 bases). V lost 5 bases and J lost 6, with 10 bases in between. CDR1 DFQATT and CDR2 SNEGSKA come from the germline V gene (reference sequence). This CDR3 is 11 amino acids long. CDR3 loop: CSASTGAEAFF. Written as DNA, the CDR3 is TGCAGTGCTTCGACAGGAGCTGAAGCTTTCTTT.

This chain joins TRBV6-5 and TRBJ1-4, with D possibly TRBD1 on 5 matching bases. V dropped 6 bases and J dropped 8 bases, with 13 bases sitting between them. This CDR3 comprises 13 residues. Germline V CDR1 and CDR2: MNHEY, SVGAGI. The CDR3 bases are TGTGCCAGCAGAAGGGGCGCTGGAGAAAAACTGTTTTTT. Translation: CASRRGAGEKLFF.

The chain links TRBV6-5 to TRBJ1-1; D call uncertain. The length of the CDR3 is 13 residues. In germline, CDR1 is MNHEY, CDR2 SVGAGI. V shed 5 bases and J shed 6 bases, with 13 bases lying between them. CDR3: CASSTSLAAEAFF. In DNA, the CDR3 is TGTGCCAGCAGTACAAGCCTGGCGGCTGAAGCTTTCTTT.

The rearrangement links TRBV7-2 to TRBJ2-1; D ambiguous. Trimming shortened V by 3 bases and J by 4 bases, and 7 bases separated the two germline ends. This CDR3 has 13 amino acids. Germline V gene lookup returns CDR1 SGHTA and CDR2 FQGNSA. The CDR3 region is CASSLRLYNEQFF. The CDR3 bases are TGTGCCAGCAGCTTGCGCCTTTACAATGAGCAGTTCTTC.

V and J are TRBV3-1 (or the pseudogene TRBV3-2) and TRBJ1-2; possibly TRBD1 for D (6 bases). The V end was cut by 1 base, the J end by 4 bases, with 19 bases between. The CDR3 is made up of 17 amino acids. Germline V gives CDR1 LGHDT, CDR2 YNNKEL (reference sequence). DNA of the CDR3: TGTGCCAGCAGCCAAGGGAGGCGCGGGGGCGGTCTCTATGGCTACACCTTC. It is translated as CASSQGRRGGGLYGYTF.

The chain employs TRBV7-9 and TRBJ1-1; 11 bases agree with TRBD1. V was pared by 4 bases and J by 10 bases, with 11 bases of the junction left unmatched. The CDR3 sequence is 15 residues long. CDR1 and CDR2 (germline): SEHNR, FQNEAQ (reference sequence). CDR3 region: CASSSRTGGVGGAFF. DNA of the CDR3: TGTGCCAGCAGCTCCCGGACAGGGGGCGTCGGGGGAGCTTTCTTT.

This chain uses TRBV5-4 with TRBJ2-2; TRBD1 matches 7 bases. Germline V gene lookup returns CDR1 SGHNT and CDR2 YYREEE (reference sequence). This CDR3 has 15 amino acids. The trim removed 0 bases at V and 7 bases at J, leaving 6 bases unmatched. The CDR3 DNA sequence: TGTGCCAGCAGCTTGGTAGGGACAGAGGGCGGGGAGCTGTTTTTT. Translation: CASSLVGTEGGELFF. The whole variable domain, remainder taken from reference TRBV5-4 and TRBJ2-2, is ETGVTQSPTHLIKTRGQQVTLRCSSQSGHNTVSWYQQALGQGPQFIFQYYREEENGRGNFPPRFSGLQFPNYSSELNVNALELDDSALYLCASSLVGTEGGELFFGEGSRLTVL.

The gene calls are TRBV18 and TRBJ1-4; a weak D match, TRBD1 (5 bases). CDR3 length equals 16 residues. Trimming shortened V by 4 bases and J by 0 bases, and 12 bases separated the two germline ends. Germline loops: CDR1 KGHSH, CDR2 LQKENI. CDR3 sequence: CASSLNRIATNEKLFF. The CDR3 DNA reads TGTGCCAGCTCACTGAACAGGATTGCAACTAATGAAAAACTGTTTTTT. The variable domain in full, with the rest retrieved from reference TRBV18 and TRBJ1-4, is NAGVMQNPRHLVRRRGQEARLRCSPMKGHSHVYWYRQLPEEGLKFMVYLQKENIIDESGMPKERFSAEFPKEGPSILRIQQVVRGDSAAYFCASSLNRIATNEKLFFGSGTQLSVL.

This chain uses TRBV28 with TRBJ1-2; D call uncertain. Trimming cost V 3 bases and J 4 bases, with 3 bases left between them. Germline V CDR1 and CDR2: MDHEN, SYDVKM. This CDR3 region has 11 residues. The CDR3: CASSFIYGYTF. The CDR3 nucleotides are TGTGCCAGCAGTTTCATCTATGGCTACACCTTC.

The chain carries TRBV28 and TRBJ1-4; 8 positions agree with TRBD1. Germline CDR1 reads MDHEN; CDR2 reads SYDVKM. V was pared by 9 bases and J by 6 bases, with 6 bases of the junction left unmatched. The CDR3 extends over 13 amino acids. Written as DNA, the CDR3 is TGTGCCAGTGACAGGGGCGGTGATGAAAAACTGTTTTTT. It translates to CASDRGGDEKLFF.

The chain recombines TRBV3-1 (or the pseudogene TRBV3-2) with TRBJ2-5; 9 nucleotides match TRBD2. This CDR3 comprises 15 residues. The germline gives CDR1 LGHDT, CDR2 YNNKEL (reference sequence). The V and J ends lost 6 bases and 5 bases, in that order; junction bases with no gene match: 10. CDR3 DNA: TGTGCCAGCAGATTGGGCGGGGGGGCCGTTGAGACCCAGTACTTC. This translates into CASRLGGGAVETQYF.

This rearrangement joins TRBV2 to TRBJ2-2; D perhaps matches TRBD2 (7 bases). The V gene's germline CDR1 is SNHLY and CDR2 FYNNEI. This CDR3 region has 16 residues. V lost 3 bases and J lost 6, with 17 bases in between. The CDR3 DNA is TGTGCCAGCAGTGATCGTCGGGGGGCCGGGGCCGGGGAGCTGTTTTTT. Protein product: CASSDRRGAGAGELFF.

On this clone: Sequence at one end of the junction differs from germline and may be a read error. V is TRBV12-3 or TRBV12-4 and J is TRBJ2-1, with a possible D match to TRBD1 (5 bases). The CDR3 spans 13 residues. CDR3 amino acids: CASSNQAGSSKLF. The CDR3 region has the DNA TGTGCCAGCAGTAACCAAGCAGGGTCTTCTAAGCTCTTC.